This entry concerns a single T cell receptor beta chain. This clone was detected once. Its antigen is not yet known. Qualities for individual bases were not recorded, and no much larger clone is one base off. Via the germline V gene, CDR1 is MGHRA and CDR2 YSYEKL. Compared with germline, V lacks 3 bases and J lacks 2 bases; bases without a gene match: 6. From the cysteine through the phenylalanine, the CDR3 covers 15 amino acids. Only the CDR3 DNA is retained, 45 bases long and in frame from the first base. The source of the sample is a study of cytomegalovirus exposure and HLA in healthy donors (dated by TCRdb to 2015 to 2018). About the investigation overall: In an earlier analysis of fewer than 750 of the donors, less than 350 Gb of sequence data and 117 million unique TCR beta sequences from some 170 million T cells were reported. A separate validation cohort of about 110 different subjects was used in addition to the roughly 670-subject first cohort. Alongside the repertoire data, information on donor age, sex, ethnicity and CMV serostatus was compiled. To predict cytomegalovirus infection status, the study combined high-throughput TCR immunosequencing, statistical association of individual TCRs with disease status, and machine learning. The study profiled the T cell repertoires of under 700 subjects by immunosequencing and related them to cytomegalovirus serostatus. A later genetic analysis took genome-wide SNP genotypes for about three fifths of the 666 donors and used that subset as a discovery cohort. Every repertoire in the discovery cohort had been generated on one and the same sequencing platform. Among 300 to 500 genotyped donors of the cohort, an average of around 250,000 unique TCR beta nucleotide sequences was sequenced per donor, of which 15% to 20% were non-productive. Rather than using new phenotypic data, the later analysis identified candidate immune exposures from TCR beta sequences and from how often those sequences occurred across donors. To decide whether each TCR beta V gene segment behaved as functional or pseudogenic, an earlier analysis of several hundred of the donors relied on high-throughput TCR beta sequencing. About five DR-DQ haplotypes were handled as single units for association and clustering, since linkage in the cohort was strong. Among the roughly 410 genotyped donors, approximately 76% belonged to the genetic ancestry cluster associated with self-reported Caucasian donors. The study aimed to test whether signatures of past pathogen exposure could be identified by cataloging public T cell receptors. The number of donors typed differed by locus, with 629-630 for A, B, C, DRB1 and DQB1, roughly 550 for DQA1, over 600 for DPA1, and 472 for DPB1. A later analysis re-analyzed previously published TCR beta repertoires from roughly 600 donors and added high-resolution HLA genotyping to study TCR occurrence patterns. Approximately 310 gigabases of sequencing data and 78 million or so unique TCR sequences were included in an early release covering roughly 700 HLA-typed donors. HLA typing covered class I and class II loci at four-digit resolution. The full study reports these points: Broadly in line with IMGT annotations, most TCR beta V segments showed up in productive rearrangements about 87% or about 30% of the time in an earlier analysis of about 500 of the donors. According to a later genetic analysis, donors in an Asian-associated ancestry cluster had fewer N-insertions in productive TCRs than the approximately 630-donor mean. Linkage disequilibrium might explain the correlated functional status among segregating V segments, but an unknown experimental factor could not be ruled out. The earlier analysis of almost 600 of the donors excluded over 15 rarely observed V segments, including chromosome 9 orphons, because counts were too low. In a later analysis, TCR association rates were found to vary across HLA loci, with the most associated TCRs seen for DRB1 alleles and the fewest for HLA-C alleles. The classifier was reported to diagnose cytomegalovirus status with high specificity and sensitivity in both the original and validation cohorts. A later analysis found that HLA-associated TCR beta chains were more clonally expanded and had lower generation probabilities than equally common non-associated chains. In this cohort, only TCR beta chains were sequenced, and detectable features were limited by the absence of alpha or paired-chain data. In the study, around 160 TCR beta chains were listed as associated with cytomegalovirus. Most TCR sequences were seen in very few donors, while some public TCRs were found in many individuals. A later genetic analysis associated a missense DCLRE1C variant with V-gene and J-gene trimming of TCR beta chains, and an independent cohort replicated the association. Several of the top co-occurrence clusters appeared to be linked to parvovirus B19, influenza, CMV and Epstein-Barr virus, according to a later analysis. In vitro tests confirmed that a few of the cytomegalovirus-associated TCR beta chains recognize cytomegalovirus antigens. A further reported finding was that TCR beta sequences accurately predicted the HLA-A and HLA-B alleles for most subjects in the first cohort. A later analysis found that most CMV-associated TCR beta chains appeared HLA-restricted, with HLA associations seemingly driven largely by CMV exposure. Roughly uniform sequencing depth across donors was assumed in presence/absence analyses, although this assumption may not hold. In a later analysis, about 17,000 TCR beta sequences were associated with specific HLA alleles at a false discovery rate of 0.05. The sequencing pipeline was judged likely to have produced a cluster of highly shared sequence variants as a technical artifact. Immune exposure information for the cohort was limited to CMV serostatus. The authors suggested that the approach could potentially be extended to other disease states and immunological phenotypes. Because the 87-base-pair reads could not distinguish some IMGT-functional V segments, including TRBV6-2 and TRBV6-3, those segments were excluded. Because some donors lacked HLA typing at each locus, the association tests relied only on the typed subset. Assigning TCR associations to individual alleles was difficult when HLA alleles, especially DR and DQ, strongly co-occurred.

The cohort consisted of 600 to 700 healthy bone marrow donors. Cohort members were all nominally healthy when sampled, although unrecorded immune exposures were likely present. The donor tested CMV seropositive and was one of the 289 seropositive cohort members. A peripheral blood sample was collected from each donor, and TCR beta sequencing was performed on peripheral blood mononuclear cells. Genomic DNA extraction from the blood cell samples was performed with the Qiagen DNeasy Blood Extraction Kit. Libraries were prepared through the immunoSEQ multiplex PCR assay. For the multiplex PCR, a mixture combining 60 forward primers for TCR Vbeta segments and 13 reverse primers for TCR Jbeta segments was used. The CDR3 region of rearranged TCR beta genes was amplified from genomic DNA with a multiplex PCR assay. Amplified TCR beta libraries were sequenced as 87-base-pair reads on the Illumina HiSeq System. Processing in the source paper ran as follows. In a later analysis, 77 million or so unique TCR beta chains were counted across the roughly 670 repertoires, and approximately 11 million of these chains were shared by at least two donors. To remove PCR and sequencing errors, raw reads were error-corrected and collapsed into unique sequences using a nearest-neighbor algorithm that merged closely related sequences. CDR3 sequences were aligned to IMGT reference sequences to assign V, D and J gene segments. For a sequence to be retained, at least a six-nucleotide match to both a V gene segment and a J gene segment was required. A rearrangement counted as productive if the CDR3 had no stop codons and remained in frame with V and J, and every other rearrangement counted as non-productive. Following IMGT convention, CDR3 was defined as the stretch from the second conserved V-encoded cysteine to the conserved J-encoded phenylalanine. In an earlier analysis of 587 of the donors, sequences lacking an unambiguous match to a single V gene segment were excluded. In an earlier analysis of about 590 of the donors, a V segment was called functional when productive rearrangements were above 56.7%, and segregating when the standard deviation between donors exceeded 5%. To diagnose cytomegalovirus status from the catalog of TCR beta chain sequences, a statistical classification framework was built. In a later analysis, V and J genes were assigned by comparing TCR nucleotide sequences against IMGT/GENE-DB human TR gene sequences. The TCRdist pipeline was used in a later analysis to assign CDR3 sequences and most-parsimonious VDJ recombination scenarios. In a later analysis, every TCR beta chain was defined by the combination of its CDR3 amino acid sequence and its V-gene family, and reads without a unique V-gene family were dropped. In a later analysis, 500 to 650 highly shared, low-generation-probability nucleotide sequences were removed to address suspected cross-contamination and a sequencing artifact. For each public chain, a later analysis derived a clonal expansion index from normalized ranks of inferred template counts within each repertoire. A later analysis computed generation probabilities with a VDJ recombination model fitted to out-of-frame rearrangements, and checked the results against IGoR. Hypergeometric tests were used in a later analysis to score TCR-TCR, TCR-HLA and TCR-CMV co-occurrence, with a repertoire-size bias correction applied to the TCR pairs. In a later analysis, false discovery rates were estimated by permuting HLA or CMV assignments 20 times. A later analysis grouped co-occurring TCRs with DBSCAN, adding TCRdist sequence similarity when clustering within HLA-allele-positive subsets. Co-occurrence clustering excluded repertoires with fewer than 30,000 or more than 120,000 public chains, plus five with anomalous nucleotide sharing. TCRdb re-hosts the immuneACCESS table, in-frame sequences only. Its copies lack some clones; in the studies checked, an unresolved V gene accounts for under half of them, and the cause for the rest is not known. That table supplies the V and J calls and clone size; D and trimming were determined from the DNA. This sample gives approximately 130,000 clones in total; 75% to 90% of them show up just once. The ten largest clonotypes hold about 7% of the sample.

This clonotype was obtained from a woman under 40 in good health and CMV-seropositive. The specimen was PBMCs. This chain joins TRBV4-1 to TRBJ1-2; a stretch of 7 junction bases matches TRBD1. The sequenced DNA: TGCGCCAGCAGCCAGGTCGACAGGGAGAACTATGGCTACACCTTC. Protein translation: CASSQVDRENYGYTF.